The 15 T cell receptor beta chains below were found in one sample sequenced in a study of blood T cell repertoires in COVID-19. This table comes from immunoSEQ multiplex PCR, and its TCRdb copy is limited to in-frame clones, with some not included. This table holds 20,000 to 25,000 clones, about 82% found once. Sequencing was done on a sample of peripheral blood. All receptors come from a human donor with active COVID-19. The donor label of this sample is uncertain.

V gene TRBV7-2 combines with J gene TRBJ2-3; 11 nucleotides agree with TRBD2. Per germline, CDR1 SGHTA and CDR2 FQGNSA. V lost 2 bases to trimming and J lost 3 bases; unmatched junction nucleotides: 4. The CDR3 runs 16 residues. The CDR3 reads CASSLTLAGGTDTQYF. CDR3 bases: TGTGCCAGCAGCTTAACGCTAGCGGGAGGAACAGATACGCAGTATTTT.

This chain connects TRBV7-2 to TRBJ1-2, with TRBD1 as a possible D gene (5 bases). V lost 5 bases, J lost 5 bases, and 15 bases lay in between. Germline CDR1 SGHTA, CDR2 FQGNSA. The CDR3 totals 14 residues. This chain's CDR3 is CASSDPPGGYGYTF. The CDR3 nucleotides are TGTGCCAGCAGCGATCCCCCCGGGGGGTATGGCTACACCTTC.

J is TRBJ2-5 and V is TRBV5-4; 11 nucleotides align to TRBD2. V gave up 0 bases and J gave up 0 bases; unmatched junction bases: 4. CDR3 length: 17 residues. Germline V gives CDR1 SGHNT, CDR2 YYREEE (reference sequence). The CDR3 DNA follows: TGTGCCAGCAGCTTGGGCGGGACTAGCGGATACCAAGAGACCCAGTACTTC. Translation: CASSLGGTSGYQETQYF.

The rearrangement links TRBV11-3 to TRBJ2-7; D perhaps matches TRBD1 (6 bases). The CDR3 contains 16 residues. The V end lost 0 bases, the J end lost 3 bases, and 15 bases lay between the germline ends. Germline V gene sequence: CDR1 SGHNT, CDR2 YENEEA. CDR3 sequence: CASSLEYQGRLYEQYF. CDR3 DNA sequence: TGTGCCAGCAGCTTAGAATACCAGGGGCGCCTCTACGAGCAGTACTTC. Supplemented by reference TRBV11-3 and TRBJ2-7, the full variable domain reads EAGVVQSPRYKIIEKKQPVAFWCNPISGHNTLYWYLQNLGQGPELLIRYENEEAVDDSQLPKDRFSAERLKGVDSTLKIQPAELGDSAVYLCASSLEYQGRLYEQYFGPGTRLTVT.

This clone was counted only a few times. The chain is built from TRBV7-9 and TRBJ2-5; 14 positions agree with TRBD2. CDR1 is SEHNR and CDR2 is FQNEAQ in the germline V gene (reference sequence). Unmatched junction bases numbered 3, after V lost 5 bases and J lost 1 base. CDR3 length: 16 amino acids. The CDR3 region has the DNA TGTGCCAGCAGCGTCGGACTAGCGGGGGGCCAAGAGACCCAGTACTTC. Protein product: CASSVGLAGGQETQYF.

The chain uses TRBV5-5 and TRBJ1-6; 7 bases map to TRBD1. V was pared by 4 bases and J by 8 bases, with 15 bases of the junction left unmatched. CDR1 and CDR2 (germline): SGHKS, YYEKEE (reference sequence). The CDR3 is made up of 17 amino acids. The DNA of the CDR3 is TGTGCCAGCAGCACCGACCCGTTTGGACAGGTGGATTCACCCCTCCACTTT. Its translation: CASSTDPFGQVDSPLHF.

The V call is TRBV18, the J call TRBJ1-1, with TRBD1 as a possible D gene (6 bases). CDR3 length: 14 amino acids. The germline V and J ends were trimmed by 1 base and 5 bases, with 11 bases remaining between them. The V gene's germline CDR1 is KGHSH and CDR2 LQKENI. The CDR3 region is CASSPLMQGTEAFF. CDR3 in DNA: TGTGCCAGCTCACCACTTATGCAGGGGACTGAAGCTTTCTTT.

This clone was counted a few times. The gene calls are TRBV2 and TRBJ1-6, with a possible D match to TRBD1 (5 bases). The germline gives CDR1 SNHLY, CDR2 FYNNEI. The length of the CDR3 is 17 residues. V lost 4 bases to trimming and J lost 5 bases, with 18 bases between them. The CDR3 spells CASSGASGGSNNSPLHF. CDR3 DNA sequence: TGTGCCAGCAGTGGGGCGAGCGGGGGGTCGAATAATTCACCCCTCCACTTT.

In this sample, this clone turned up once. The chain couples TRBV20-1 to TRBJ2-1, with TRBD2 identical over 9 bases. Germline V gives CDR1 DFQATT, CDR2 SNEGSKA (reference sequence). After removal of 3 bases from V and 6 bases from J, the junction contained 12 bases not matched to a gene. The CDR3 is 16 amino acids. The CDR3: CSASGVAGGPGNEQFF. DNA of the CDR3: TGCAGTGCTAGTGGGGTGGCGGGAGGGCCCGGCAATGAGCAGTTCTTC.

This sequence joins TRBV21-1 and TRBJ2-5; the listed D gene, TRBD2, was not tested against the DNA. TRBV21-1 is assigned pseudogene status. CDR3 length equals 16 residues. The CDR3 bases are TGTGCCAGCAGCAAAGGAAAAGGACTTACACAAGAGACCCAGTACTTC. As protein: CASSKGKGLTQETQYF.

In its sample, this clone ranks as medium-sized (0.01 to 0.1%). The rearrangement links TRBV11-2 to TRBJ2-2; D not certain. The CDR3 runs 13 residues. Trimming left V 4 bases short and J 9 bases short, with 12 bases between. Per the germline V gene, CDR1 is SGHAT and CDR2 is FQNNGV. CDR3 amino acids: CASSSLRLWELFF. The CDR3 region has the DNA TGTGCCAGCAGCTCCCTGCGTCTCTGGGAGCTGTTTTTT.

In its sample, this clone was seen once. This chain joins TRBV9 and TRBJ1-3; 9 nucleotides line up with TRBD1. The germline gives CDR1 SGDLS, CDR2 YYNGEE. After removal of 0 bases from V and 8 bases from J, the junction contained 12 bases not matched to a gene. The CDR3 extends over 17 amino acids. The CDR3 reads CASSVAPPGTGQDTIYF. The CDR3 DNA is TGTGCCAGCAGCGTAGCCCCTCCCGGGACAGGGCAGGACACCATATATTTT.

This clone was counted only a few times. The chain uses TRBV7-8 and TRBJ1-1; D is possibly TRBD1 (5 bases). Trimming pared 1 base from V and 5 bases from J, leaving 8 bases between. The CDR3 sequence is 13 residues long. Germline V gene data show CDR1 as SGHVS and CDR2 as FQNEAQ. The CDR3 DNA sequence: TGTGCCAGCAGCTTAGTGGAGGGGACTGAAGCTTTCTTT. It codes for CASSLVEGTEAFF.

The chain joins TRBV5-8 to TRBJ1-1; maybe TRBD1 (5 bases). Germline CDR1 reads SGHTS; CDR2 reads YDEGEE. Trimming left V 5 bases short and J 0 bases short, with 14 bases between. The CDR3 has 15 amino acids. The CDR3: CASSQGVPMNTEAFF. CDR3 coding DNA: TGTGCCAGCAGTCAAGGGGTCCCAATGAACACTGAAGCTTTCTTT.

This chain links TRBV6-4 with TRBJ1-4; no reliable D call. Germline assignment: CDR1 MRHNA and CDR2 SNTAGT. Between the trimmed V and J ends, which lost 3 bases and 1 base, there was a span of 9 bases. The CDR3 length is 15 residues. CDR3 sequence (DNA): TGTGCCAGCAGTGAAGGCCGAGGAACTAATGAAAAACTGTTTTTT. It translates to CASSEGRGTNEKLFF.